The TCR beta chain under discussion was sequenced for a study of somatic reversion in DOCK8 deficiency (dated by TCRdb to 2018 to 2020). For context, the study as a whole: In the study, T cell receptor beta repertoires were compared across three groups: DOCK8-deficient patients, DOCK8-revertant patients and healthy volunteers. The study set out to investigate how, in DOCK8 deficiency, somatic reversion of pathogenic DOCK8 variants alters lymphocyte differentiation and function. The DOCK8-deficient patients included in the study had been described in earlier reports. Results and caveats for the whole study, not just this receptor: The source material for each sample, whole blood versus PBMCs, was not specified per sample in the methods.

This clonotype is described as medium-sized (0.01 to 0.1%). Its antigen has not been determined. No much larger clonotype is one base removed from it; base qualities were not supplied. The CDR3 goes from the cysteine to the phenylalanine over 13 residues. Only CDR3 DNA remains: 39 bases, in frame from the first base. A distance of 0 bases separates the germline ends of V and J, which lose 2 bases and 1 base respectively. Preparation of the library involved multiplex PCR. TRB libraries were generated by one-step amplicon PCR from approximately 99 ng genomic DNA using EuroClonality-NGS primers. Sequencing of the TRB amplicons was done on Illumina MiSeq instruments using 2 x 250 bp version 2 chemistry. Turning to the authors' computational methods: Primary TRB sequence analysis and V(D)J annotation were performed with IMGT/HighV-QUEST. Repertoire diversity and composition were evaluated with VDJtools after nonfunctional clones were removed and downsampling was applied for comparisons between samples. TCRdb's own reprocessing of the public reads used fastp at Q25 and MiXCR and kept productive beta chains. Identical CDR3 proteins give one entry, which carries the most common genes and DNA. The V and J calls reflect TCRdb's pipeline rather than the authors' work. The sample records about 2,600 distinct CDR3 sequences, over 25% of which are singletons. Clones ranked in the top ten supply 9.5% of the sample.

Healthy control blood was obtained from volunteer donors provided by blood services in Australia and France. Genomic DNA for TCR repertoire analysis was extracted from either whole blood samples or PBMCs. This chain joins TRBV12-3 or TRBV12-4 to TRBJ2-6, with the D gene uncertain. The source of this sequence is a human donor in good health. Sample: peripheral blood. The DNA sequence reads TGTGCCAGCAGTTTATCTGGGGCCAACGTCCTGACTTTC. It translates to CASSLSGANVLTF.